Listed below are T cell receptor beta chains from one sample, sequenced in a study of cytomegalovirus exposure and HLA in healthy donors. Data came from immunoSEQ multiplex PCR; TCRdb stores just in-frame clones and leaves some out. The table shows approximately 160,000 clones, with 75% to 90% occurring only once. Sequencing was carried out using PBMCs. The receptor set was obtained from a human donor in good health. Each CDR3 is given with its conserved first and last residue. The order of the fields is D gene, clone size, J gene, V gene, CDR3 DNA, CDR3 protein. A D gene is named only where the DNA matches it firmly. Not every row has a clone size; where given, it reads once, few, many or a size class.

TRBD1 - TRBJ1-1 TRBV5-1 TGCGCCAGCAGCTACAACCGGGACAGTGAAGCTTTCTTT CASSYNRDSEAFF
- - TRBJ2-3 TRBV5-6 TGTGCCAGCAGCTTGGTTGAGGGTGGACGCCCTGGGGATACGCAGTATTTT CASSLVEGGRPGDTQYF
TRBD1 - TRBJ1-1 TRBV19 TGTGCCAGTACCCCGGGACAGGGGGTGGCTTACACTGAAGCTTTCTTT CASTPGQGVAYTEAFF
TRBD1 - TRBJ2-7 TRBV27 TGTGCCAGCACCGAGGACAGGGTGACCTACGAGCAGTACTTC CASTEDRVTYEQYF
- - TRBJ2-7 TRBV2 TGTGCCAGCAGTGAAAATTTAAGTAGACAGAAATACGAGCAGTACTTC CASSENLSRQKYEQYF
TRBD1 - TRBJ1-1 TRBV2 TGTGCCAGCGGGACAGTAGAGAACACTGAAGCTTTCTTT CASGTVENTEAFF
- - TRBJ2-2 TRBV28 TGTGCCAGCAGTCTCTACAGGAGGAACACCGGGGAGCTGTTTTTT CASSLYRRNTGELFF
- - TRBJ1-1 TRBV19 TGTGCCAGTACTTTGAGAGCTGAAGCTTTCTTT CASTLRAEAFF
TRBD1 - TRBJ1-1 TRBV10-3 TGTGCCACCAACAGGGGATCCACTGAAGCTTTCTTT CATNRGSTEAFF
TRBD1 few TRBJ1-4 TRBV15 TGTGCCACCAGCAGTACACCGGGACAGGGTTATGAAAAACTGTTTTTT CATSSTPGQGYEKLFF
TRBD1 few TRBJ2-7 TRBV7-9 TGTGCCAGCAGTTTTACCGGGACAGGGGCCGAGCAGTACTTC CASSFTGTGAEQYF
- - TRBJ1-2 TRBV28 TGTGCCAGCCAAGTCAGGGTCAAAGGCTACACCTTC CASQVRVKGYTF
- - TRBJ1-1 TRBV5-5 TGTGCCAGCAGCTATCAGGGCTACACTGAAGCTTTCTTT CASSYQGYTEAFF
- - TRBJ1-2 TRBV4-3 TGCGCCAGCAGCCAAGCTTGGACCGGGACGGGGGATGGCTACACCTTC CASSQAWTGTGDGYTF
TRBD1 - TRBJ1-2 TRBV9 TGTGCCAGCAGCGTAGCTCAGGACAGGGGGTGGTATGGCTACACCTTC CASSVAQDRGWYGYTF
TRBD1 - TRBJ2-3 TRBV7-9 TGTGCCAGCAGCTCCGCAGGGACAGTGGCCCAGAGGACTCAGTATTTT CASSSAGTVAQRTQYF
- - TRBJ1-2 TRBV7-9 TGTGCCAGCAGCTCGGCCGGGACAAGCTATGGCTACACCTTC CASSSAGTSYGYTF
TRBD1 - TRBJ1-6 TRBV7-3 TGTGCCAGCAGCGCGGACAGGGATTCACCCCTCCACTTT CASSADRDSPLHF
- - TRBJ1-2 TRBV27 TGTGCCAGCAGTCACTCCGACAGGCTTGGGTGGAATGGCTACACCTTC CASSHSDRLGWNGYTF
TRBD1 - TRBJ2-2 TRBV4-3 TGCGCCAGCAGCCAATCGACAGGGGGAGCGAACACCGGGGAGCTGTTTTTT CASSQSTGGANTGELFF
TRBD1 - TRBJ1-1 TRBV18 TGTGCCAGCTCACACGGACAGGGGATGAACACTGAAGCTTTCTTT CASSHGQGMNTEAFF